A single sample is the source of the 12 T cell receptor beta chains below, sequenced in a study of regulatory dendritic cells for organ transplantation. Sorted subsets were CFSE-labeled and cultured four to six days with allogeneic dendritic cells. Produced via immunoSEQ multiplex PCR; TCRdb's table is partial and in-frame only. The sample consists of 12,000 or so clones, around 62% of them appearing once. Their antigens are not known. The sample was naive CD8+ T cells from blood cultured with dendritic cells. Subset defined: CD45RA+ naive T cells. The receptor source for this set is a human donor in good health.

The chain is built from TRBV11-2 and TRBJ2-3; TRBD1 matches 12 bases. Trimming took 5 bases from V and 8 from J; bases not matched to a gene: 11. Per the germline V gene, CDR1 is SGHAT and CDR2 is FQNNGV. The CDR3 is made up of 16 amino acids. CDR3 amino acids: CASSAIGDRGRGTQYF. The CDR3, as DNA: TGTGCCAGCAGCGCTATCGGGGACAGGGGGCGGGGTACGCAGTATTTT. The complete variable domain, with remaining parts taken from reference TRBV11-2 and TRBJ2-3, reads EAGVAQSPRYKIIEKRQSVAFWCNPISGHATLYWYQQILGQGPKLLIQFQNNGVVDDSQLPKDRFSAERLKGVDSTLKIQPAKLEDSAVYLCASSAIGDRGRGTQYFGPGTRLTVL.

The chain links TRBV7-9 to TRBJ1-4; 9 nucleotides match TRBD1. The germline CDR1 and CDR2 sequences are SEHNR and FQNEAQ (reference sequence). The CDR3 totals 14 residues. The J segment lost 5 bases and the V segment lost 3 bases, leaving 1 base of the junction unmatched. The CDR3 sequence: CASSLTGGNEKLFF. Here the CDR3 DNA reads TGTGCCAGCAGCTTGACAGGGGGGAATGAAAAACTGTTTTTT. Full variable domain (rest looked up from reference TRBV7-9 and TRBJ1-4): DTGVSQNPRHKITKRGQNVTFRCDPISEHNRLYWYRQTLGQGPEFLTYFQNEAQLEKSRLLSDRFSAERPKGSFSTLEIQRTEQGDSAMYLCASSLTGGNEKLFFGSGTQLSVL.

The CDR3 DNA follows: TGTGCCAGCAGTTTATCGGGCAGATATTACATGAACACTGAAGCTTTCTTT. This codes for CASSLSGRYYMNTEAFF. This chain uses TRBV27 with TRBJ1-1; D is unclear. Between the trimmed V and J ends, which lost 0 bases and 0 bases, there was a span of 14 bases. Germline CDR1 and CDR2: MNHEY and SMNVEV (reference sequence). This CDR3 is 17 amino acids long.

The CDR3 nucleotides read TGTGCCAGCAGCGTAGAGGCAGGTTCCAATCAGCCCCAGCATTTT. Translating it yields CASSVEAGSNQPQHF. The J gene is TRBJ1-5, the V gene TRBV9, with unresolved D. V lost 0 bases, J lost 3 bases, and 10 bases lay in between. Germline V gene lookup returns CDR1 SGDLS and CDR2 YYNGEE. The CDR3 extends over 15 amino acids.

The rearrangement links TRBV9 to TRBJ2-5; the match to TRBD2 covers 10 bases. Germline loops: CDR1 SGDLS, CDR2 YYNGEE. The J segment lost 2 bases and the V segment lost 4 bases, leaving 8 bases of the junction unmatched. This CDR3 comprises 16 residues. This CDR3 is CASSPPTSGLQETQYF. The CDR3 nucleotides read TGTGCCAGCAGCCCCCCGACTAGCGGGTTACAAGAGACCCAGTACTTC.

The sample holds one count of this clone. Compared with germline, one end of the junction differs, possibly owing to a read error. The rearrangement links TRBV4-1 to TRBJ2-7; TRBD2 matches 9 bases. Germline CDR1 MGHRA, CDR2 YSYEKL. There are 16 residues in the CDR3. CDR3 DNA: TGCGCCAGCAGCCCCTCTCCAGCGGGGGGACTTTTAACGTCTCACTTC. This encodes CASSPSPAGGLLTSHF.

Remarks on this clone: No conserved phenylalanine or tryptophan is present at the end of the CDR3, so a read error is the likely explanation. The V call is TRBV15, the J call TRBJ1-2, with 9 bases fitting TRBD1. Germline V gene sequence: CDR1 LNHNV, CDR2 YYDKDF (reference sequence). The CDR3 extends over 15 amino acids. V trimming: 0 bases; J trimming: 8 bases; junction bases outside the gene matches: 7. The CDR3 sequence is CATSREGTGLDGYTL. In nucleotides, the CDR3 is TGTGCCACCAGCAGAGAAGGGACAGGGCTGGACGGCTACACCCTC.

CDR3 coding DNA: TGTGCCAGCAGCGTAGTAAGCGGGAACACAGATACGCAGTATTTT. Its protein is CASSVVSGNTDTQYF. V is TRBV9 and J is TRBJ2-3; 7 bases match TRBD2. The CDR3 covers 15 residues. The germline gives CDR1 SGDLS, CDR2 YYNGEE. V was clipped by 0 bases and J by 2 bases; unmatched bases: 3. Filled out from reference TRBV9 and TRBJ2-3, the complete variable domain reads DSGVTQTPKHLITATGQRVTLRCSPRSGDLSVYWYQQSLDQGLQFLIQYYNGEERAKGNILERFSAQQFPDLHSELNLSSLELGDSALYFCASSVVSGNTDTQYFGPGTRLTVL.

This rearrangement joins TRBV11-2 to TRBJ1-2, with D perhaps TRBD1 (5 bases). CDR1 is SGHAT, CDR2 FQNNGV, per germline. The CDR3 spans 14 residues. V lost 5 bases, J lost 8 bases, and 18 bases lay in between. CDR3 sequence: CASSPGLSGEGYTF. In nucleotides, the CDR3 is TGTGCCAGCAGCCCGGGACTGTCGGGGGAGGGCTACACCTTC.

Here the CDR3 reads CASSQGQGDTQYF. CDR3 nucleotides: TGTGCCAGTAGCCAGGGGCAAGGAGATACGCAGTATTTT. This chain uses TRBV19 with TRBJ2-3; possible D gene TRBD1, 6 bases. The V gene lost 6 bases and the J gene lost 5 bases, with 12 bases spanning the gap. Germline V gene data show CDR1 as LNHDA and CDR2 as SQIVND (reference sequence). The CDR3 is made up of 13 amino acids.

The chain links TRBV4-1 to TRBJ2-1; tentative D call: TRBD2 (6 bases). V was clipped by 4 bases and J by 5 bases, with 15 bases between them. The CDR3 has 15 amino acids. Germline assignment: CDR1 MGHRA and CDR2 YSYEKL. The CDR3 sequence is CASSPPGLEHNEQFF. CDR3 DNA sequence: TGCGCCAGCAGCCCACCGGGACTGGAGCACAATGAGCAGTTCTTC.

The chain employs TRBV9 and TRBJ2-2, with TRBD2 matching over 9 bases. CDR1 SGDLS and CDR2 YYNGEE come from the germline V gene. Trimming took 7 bases from V and 4 from J; bases not matched to a gene: 17. The CDR3 spans 18 residues. CDR3 DNA sequence: TGTGCCAGCTCCCACTATAAGAATGCGGGGGGGATCACCGGGGAGCTGTTTTTT. Protein product: CASSHYKNAGGITGELFF.